One and the same sample provided the 10 T cell receptor beta chains below, sequenced in a study of T cells after yellow fever vaccination. From the 5' RACE reads, TCRdb called clonotypes with MiXCR, one entry per CDR3 protein. The table records 250,000 to 350,000 distinct CDR3 sequences, approximately 4% of them present only once. Sample: PBMCs, taken 15 days after the yellow fever booster vaccination. The receptors derive from a man younger than 30 who received the YFV17D yellow fever vaccine.

The chain is built from TRBV7-2 and TRBJ2-2; 7 bases are shared with TRBD1. Unmatched junction bases numbered 6, after V lost 1 base and J lost 4 bases. Germline CDR1 is SGHTA and CDR2 is FQGNSA. CDR3 length: 16 amino acids. CDR3 sequence: CASSLGETGFTGELFF. CDR3 nucleotides: TGTGCCAGCAGCTTAGGCGAGACAGGGTTCACCGGGGAGCTGTTTTTT.

The table lists this clonotype with many counts. The CDR3 reads CASSQALQGSNTEAFF. Here the CDR3 DNA reads TGTGCCAGCAGCCAAGCCTTACAGGGATCGAACACTGAAGCTTTCTTT. The chain has TRBV4-2 and TRBJ1-1; tentative D call: TRBD1 (6 bases). Trimming removed 1 base at V and 1 base at J, with 13 bases between. CDR1 LGHNA and CDR2 YNFKEQ come from the germline V gene. CDR3 length: 16 residues.

V and J are TRBV19 and TRBJ1-5; D ambiguous. The ends were cut back, 7 bases at V and 9 bases at J, with 16 bases in the middle. The germline gives CDR1 LNHDA, CDR2 SQIVND (reference sequence). The CDR3 consists of 13 residues. The CDR3 coding sequence is TGTGCCAGTAACCCAGGTACCGGATCGCCCCAGCATTTT. It is translated as CASNPGTGSPQHF.

The CDR3 is CASSLMHGEDTNSPLHF. As DNA, the CDR3 is TGCGCCAGCAGCTTGATGCATGGAGAGGATACGAATTCACCCCTCCACTTT. The chain joins TRBV5-1 to TRBJ1-6; no reliable D call. Looked up from germline, CDR1 is SGHRS and CDR2 is YFSETQ. Trimming pared 1 base from V and 7 bases from J, leaving 18 bases between. The CDR3 spans 17 residues.

J is TRBJ1-3 and V is TRBV12-3 or TRBV12-4, with 7 bases identical to TRBD1. With V trimmed by 6 bases and J by 4 bases, 9 bases remained unmatched. There are 15 residues in the CDR3. CDR3 amino acids: CASSPRQGEGNTIYF. The CDR3 nucleotides read TGTGCCAGCAGCCCGAGGCAGGGGGAGGGAAACACCATATATTTT.

Points on this clonotype: A much more abundant neighbour one base away suggests this may be a read error. This chain joins TRBV15 and TRBJ2-5, with D perhaps matching TRBD1 or TRBD2 (5 bases each). Germline V lookup: CDR1 LNHNV, CDR2 YYDKDF (reference sequence). CDR3 length: 15 residues. The CDR3 protein is CATSRDPGRPETQCF. DNA for the CDR3: TGTGCCACCAGCAGAGATCCGGGACGCCCAGAGACCCAGTGCTTC.

There are many counts of this clonotype. The CDR3 DNA is TGTGCCAGCAGTTACAACCAGAACACTGAAGCTTTCTTT. The encoded protein is CASSYNQNTEAFF. The V call is TRBV6-5, the J call TRBJ1-1; D remains unclear. V gave up 2 bases and J gave up 1 base, with 5 bases separating them. The germline CDR1 and CDR2 sequences are MNHEY and SVGAGI. This CDR3 has 13 residues.

Many counts were recorded for this clonotype. The CDR3 bases are TGTGCCAGCAGCTTAAGGCCTCCCCGGTCAGAGGAGGATGAGCAGTTCTTC. Translating gives CASSLRPPRSEEDEQFF. The V gene is TRBV7-9, the J gene TRBJ2-1, with a possible D match to TRBD2 (5 bases). V dropped 2 bases and J dropped 8 bases, with 22 bases sitting between them. CDR3 size: 17 residues. The V gene's germline CDR1 is SEHNR and CDR2 FQNEAQ (reference sequence).

This clonotype was seen at least ten times. V gene TRBV5-5 combines with J gene TRBJ1-1; D possibly corresponds to TRBD1 (6 bases). V was shortened by 0 bases and J by 4 bases, with 16 bases between the two germline ends. Germline V CDR1 and CDR2: SGHKS, YYEKEE (reference sequence). The CDR3 is 16 residues long. CDR3 DNA: TGTGCCAGCAGCTTGGCCCCAGGGGTGGGCGGCACTGAAGCTTTCTTT. It encodes CASSLAPGVGGTEAFF.

This clonotype was counted at least ten times. The V gene is TRBV6-2 or TRBV6-3, the J gene TRBJ2-1, with D possibly matching TRBD1 (6 bases). This CDR3 region has 16 residues. Germline assignment: CDR1 MNHEY and CDR2 SVGEGT. Trimming took off 2 bases at V and 0 bases at J, with 11 bases between the two ends. CDR3 residues: CASSYATGSSYNEQFF. The CDR3 DNA follows: TGTGCCAGCAGTTACGCGACAGGTAGCTCCTACAATGAGCAGTTCTTC.